The entry below describes one TCR beta chain. Its antigen is not known. Second-dose schedules of about 4 or about 12 weeks were combined. This sample was taken from a study of T cell responses to AZD1222 COVID-19 vaccine. Study-wide findings and caveats: Seropositivity was recorded at baseline in only a handful of AZD1222 recipients. Reportedly, nearly half of unique spike TCRs recognized epitopes outside B.1.351/B.1.1.7 mutations. CD4 TCRs associated with vaccination spanned spike, dominating at 160-218 and 743-854.

The germline V gene encodes CDR1 MGHDK and CDR2 SYGVNS. The CDR3 totals 17 residues. V lost 10 bases to trimming and J lost 2 bases, with 25 bases between them. TCRdb's table, derived via immunoSEQ multiplex PCR, lists solely in-frame clones and lacks some. Among about 130,000 clones listed, about nine tenths were seen once. The source is an adult who received the AZD1222 COVID-19 vaccine. The rearrangement uses TRBV25-1 and TRBJ2-3; maybe TRBD2 (6 bases). The specimen was peripheral blood, collected 28 days after the second AZD1222 dose. For the CDR3, the DNA is TGTGCCACCCTGACAAGGGGCTGGGGGAGGATCACAGATACGCAGTATTTT. Translated, it gives CATLTRGWGRITDTQYF.